The rows below give T cell receptor beta chains drawn from one sample of a study of shared clonotypes between healthy human individuals. Assay used: immunoSEQ multiplex PCR; TCRdb lists only in-frame clones, some missing. Of more than 850,000 clones listed, around 78% were seen once; the top ten hold approximately 0.52%. The sample comprised memory CD4+ T cells from PBMCs. The receptors shown here come from a man between 18 and 29 years old in good health. Some clones in this sample may be carry-over from other donors' samples. CDR3s leave out the opening cysteine and the closing phenylalanine or tryptophan. Fields, in order: CDR3 protein, clone size, V gene, J gene. Rows give clone size only sometimes, using once, few, many, or a class for an expanded clone.

cdr3_aa: SVRDTFYQPQH; clone_size: NA; v_call: TRBV29-1; j_call: TRBJ1-5
cdr3_aa: ASSPRLAGGQDEQY; clone_size: once; v_call: TRBV18; j_call: TRBJ2-7
cdr3_aa: ASSLVAVLRGKNIQY; clone_size: NA; v_call: TRBV7-2; j_call: TRBJ2-4
cdr3_aa: ASSLAVGYETEAF; clone_size: NA; v_call: TRBV5-4; j_call: TRBJ1-1
cdr3_aa: ASSLSNRGTQY; clone_size: NA; v_call: TRBV27; j_call: TRBJ2-5
cdr3_aa: ASSQDWRSAETQY; clone_size: NA; v_call: TRBV4-2; j_call: TRBJ2-5
cdr3_aa: ASSLGGLSNYNTEAF; clone_size: NA; v_call: TRBV5-1; j_call: TRBJ1-1
cdr3_aa: AWKVLGQANEKLF; clone_size: NA; v_call: TRBV30; j_call: TRBJ1-4
cdr3_aa: ASGGGPYQPQH; clone_size: NA; v_call: TRBV28; j_call: TRBJ1-5
cdr3_aa: ASSCSPKAVPAENTEAF; clone_size: NA; v_call: TRBV21-1; j_call: TRBJ1-1
cdr3_aa: ASSRSGRPDTQY; clone_size: NA; v_call: TRBV28; j_call: TRBJ2-3